Below are 11 T cell receptor beta chains sequenced from a single sample in a study of OX40 agonist ivuxolimab in advanced cancers. Sequencing used immunoSEQ multiplex PCR; TCRdb keeps in-frame clones, though not all of them. The data contain about 55,000 clones, approximately 80% of them seen just once; the ten biggest clones take up approximately 4.4%. This sample comprised CD4+ or CD8+ T cells sorted from blood, obtained in a trial of the OX40 agonist ivuxolimab. These receptor sequences come from an adult with an advanced solid tumor such as melanoma, head and neck, liver or kidney cancer.

The rearrangement joins TRBV20-1 to TRBJ1-2; D remains ambiguous. V lost 1 base and J lost 7, with 7 bases in between. Looked up from germline, CDR1 is DFQATT and CDR2 is SNEGSKA (reference sequence). This CDR3 contains 11 residues. The CDR3 loop is CSARGTSGYTF. The CDR3 region has the DNA TGCAGTGCTAGAGGGACCAGTGGCTACACCTTC.

This rearrangement joins TRBV6-1 to TRBJ1-1, with 8 bases fitting TRBD1. The CDR3 sequence is 13 residues long. With V trimmed by 4 bases and J by 3 bases, 1 base remained unmatched. Germline CDR1 is MNHNS and CDR2 is SASEGT. Here the CDR3 reads CASSAQGDTEAFF. CDR3 DNA: TGTGCCAGCAGTGCACAGGGGGACACTGAAGCTTTCTTT.

This clone appeared a single time. The CDR3 region is CASSRGDTQYF. The DNA for the CDR3 is TGCGCCAGCAGCCGAGGGGATACGCAGTATTTT. The chain links TRBV5-1 to TRBJ2-3; D might be TRBD2 (5 bases). V was shortened by 4 bases and J by 6 bases, with 6 bases between the two germline ends. Germline values: CDR1 SGHRS, CDR2 YFSETQ. The CDR3 length is 11 residues.

The CDR3: CASSVPGQVNTEAFF. CDR3 in DNA: TGCGCCAGCAGCGTTCCGGGACAGGTGAACACTGAAGCTTTCTTT. The chain joins TRBV5-1 to TRBJ1-1, with 8 bases matching TRBD1. CDR3 size: 15 residues. V lost 4 bases and J lost 0; bases outside the gene matches: 5. From germline, CDR1 is SGHRS and CDR2 YFSETQ.

The V and J genes are TRBV18 and TRBJ2-3; D not resolved. This CDR3 spans 14 amino acids. V shed 4 bases and J shed 0 bases, with 8 bases lying between them. Germline CDR1 and CDR2: KGHSH and LQKENI. The CDR3 DNA reads as TGTGCCAGCTCACGGGAAGTCAGCACAGATACGCAGTATTTT. This translates into CASSREVSTDTQYF. The variable domain in full, completed from reference TRBV18 and TRBJ2-3, reads NAGVMQNPRHLVRRRGQEARLRCSPMKGHSHVYWYRQLPEEGLKFMVYLQKENIIDESGMPKERFSAEFPKEGPSILRIQQVVRGDSAAYFCASSREVSTDTQYFGPGTRLTVL.

This clone was counted only a few times. The chain joins TRBV11-2 to TRBJ2-3; 10 bases are a match to TRBD2. The CDR3 is 14 amino acids. In germline, CDR1 is SGHAT, CDR2 FQNNGV. V trimming: 4 bases; J trimming: 4 bases; junction bases outside the gene matches: 2. The CDR3 here is CASSSGLAADTQYF. The CDR3, as DNA: TGTGCCAGCAGCTCCGGACTAGCGGCAGATACGCAGTATTTT.

This rearrangement joins TRBV19 to TRBJ2-7, with TRBD1 matching 10 bases. The ends lost 2 bases at V and 8 bases at J; junction bases unmatched: 6. The length of the CDR3 is 14 residues. The germline CDR1 and CDR2 sequences are LNHDA and SQIVND (reference sequence). The CDR3 sequence is CASSIRDRGGQQYF. DNA for the CDR3: TGTGCCAGTAGTATAAGGGACAGGGGAGGTCAGCAGTACTTC.

The chain recombines TRBV30 with TRBJ1-5; TRBD1 might be the D (6 bases). Per germline, CDR1 GTSNPN and CDR2 SVGIG (reference sequence). The CDR3 runs 13 residues. Trimming took off 1 base at V and 7 bases at J, with 11 bases between the two ends. The CDR3 loop reads CAWSDTRGQPQHF. The CDR3 DNA reads TGTGCCTGGAGTGACACGAGGGGGCAGCCCCAGCATTTT.

Only a few counts were recorded for this clone. The V and J genes are TRBV18 and TRBJ2-5; D not certain. The V end lost 0 bases, the J end lost 4 bases, and 6 bases lay between the germline ends. The CDR3 extends over 13 amino acids. Germline V lookup: CDR1 KGHSH, CDR2 LQKENI. The CDR3 sequence: CASSPPSGETQYF. CDR3 sequence (DNA): TGTGCCAGCTCACCACCGTCTGGAGAGACCCAGTACTTC.

This sequence joins TRBV7-8 and TRBJ2-1; 11 bases match TRBD2. The germline gives CDR1 SGHVS, CDR2 FQNEAQ. The CDR3 spans 14 residues. Trimming cost V 4 bases and J 6 bases; bases outside gene matches: 2. The chain's CDR3 is CASSSGTSGNEQFF. DNA for the CDR3: TGTGCCAGCAGCTCCGGGACTAGCGGCAATGAGCAGTTCTTC.

The chain links TRBV27 to TRBJ2-7; TRBD2 agrees at 11 bases. The V gene end was trimmed by 7 bases and the J gene end by 4 bases; junction bases not matched to a gene: 6. From germline, CDR1 is MNHEY and CDR2 SMNVEV (reference sequence). The CDR3 sequence is 14 residues long. In DNA form, the CDR3 reads TGTGCCAGCACCCCACTAGCGGGAGTGTACGAGCAGTACTTC. Protein product: CASTPLAGVYEQYF.